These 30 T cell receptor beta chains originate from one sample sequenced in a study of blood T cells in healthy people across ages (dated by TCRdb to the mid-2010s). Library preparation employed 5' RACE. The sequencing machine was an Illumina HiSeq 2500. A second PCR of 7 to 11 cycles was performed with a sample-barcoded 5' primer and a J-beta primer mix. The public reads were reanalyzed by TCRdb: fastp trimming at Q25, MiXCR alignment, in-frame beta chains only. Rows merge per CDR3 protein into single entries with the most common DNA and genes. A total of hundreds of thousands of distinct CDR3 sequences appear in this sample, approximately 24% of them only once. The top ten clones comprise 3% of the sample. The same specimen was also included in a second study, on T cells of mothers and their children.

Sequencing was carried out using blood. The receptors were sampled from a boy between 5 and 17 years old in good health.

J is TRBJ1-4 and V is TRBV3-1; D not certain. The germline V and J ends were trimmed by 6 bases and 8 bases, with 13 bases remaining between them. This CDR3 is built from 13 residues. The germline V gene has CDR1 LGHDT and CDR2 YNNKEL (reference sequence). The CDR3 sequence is CASSQRPGEKLFF. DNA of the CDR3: TGTGCCAGCAGTCAAAGGCCCGGCGAAAAACTGTTTTTT.

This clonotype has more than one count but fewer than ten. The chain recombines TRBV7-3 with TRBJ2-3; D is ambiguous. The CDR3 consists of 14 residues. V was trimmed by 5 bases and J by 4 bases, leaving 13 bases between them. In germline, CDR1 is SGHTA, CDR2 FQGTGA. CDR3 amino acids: CASSPSDPSDTQYF. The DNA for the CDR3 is TGTGCCAGCAGCCCATCGGACCCGTCAGATACGCAGTATTTT.

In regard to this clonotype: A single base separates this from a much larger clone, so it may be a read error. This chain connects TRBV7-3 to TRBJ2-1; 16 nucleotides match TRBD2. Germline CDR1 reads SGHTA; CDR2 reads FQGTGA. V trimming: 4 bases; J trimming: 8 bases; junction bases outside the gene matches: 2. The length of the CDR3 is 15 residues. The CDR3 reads CASSSGLAGGDEQFF. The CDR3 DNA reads TGTGCCAGCAGCTCGGGACTAGCGGGGGGGGATGAGCAGTTCTTC.

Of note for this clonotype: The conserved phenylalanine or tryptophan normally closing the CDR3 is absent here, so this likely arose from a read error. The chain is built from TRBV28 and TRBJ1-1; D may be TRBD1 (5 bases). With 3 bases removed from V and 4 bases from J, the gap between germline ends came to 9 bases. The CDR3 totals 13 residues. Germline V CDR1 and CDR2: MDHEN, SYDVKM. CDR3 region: CASSFVQGTEAFL. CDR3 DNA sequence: TGTGCCAGCAGTTTCGTCCAGGGCACTGAAGCTTTCCTT.

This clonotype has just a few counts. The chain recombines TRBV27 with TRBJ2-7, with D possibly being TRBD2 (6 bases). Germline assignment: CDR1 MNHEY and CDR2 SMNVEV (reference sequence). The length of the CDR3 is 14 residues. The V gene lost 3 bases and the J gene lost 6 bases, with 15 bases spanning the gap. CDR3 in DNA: TGTGCCAGCAGTTTTTTGGGGGGAGAGGGCGAGCAGTACTTC. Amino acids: CASSFLGGEGEQYF.

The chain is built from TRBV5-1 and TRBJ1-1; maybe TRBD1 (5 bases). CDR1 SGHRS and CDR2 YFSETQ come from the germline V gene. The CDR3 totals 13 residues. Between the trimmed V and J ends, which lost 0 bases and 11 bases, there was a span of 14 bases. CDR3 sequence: CASSLEGTRGAFF. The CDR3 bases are TGCGCCAGCAGCTTGGAGGGGACCCGAGGGGCTTTCTTT.

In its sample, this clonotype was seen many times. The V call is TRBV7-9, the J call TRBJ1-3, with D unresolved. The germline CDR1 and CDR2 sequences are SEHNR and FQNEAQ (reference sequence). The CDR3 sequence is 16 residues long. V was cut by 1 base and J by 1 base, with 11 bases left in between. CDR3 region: CASSLGATTSGNTIYF. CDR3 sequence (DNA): TGTGCCAGCAGCTTAGGGGCCACCACGTCTGGAAACACCATATATTTT.

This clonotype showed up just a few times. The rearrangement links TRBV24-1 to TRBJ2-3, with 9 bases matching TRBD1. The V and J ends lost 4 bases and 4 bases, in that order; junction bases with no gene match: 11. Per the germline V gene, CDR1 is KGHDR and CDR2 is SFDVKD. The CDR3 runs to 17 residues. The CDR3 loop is CATSDPGQGPAADTQYF. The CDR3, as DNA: TGTGCCACCAGTGACCCGGGACAGGGACCCGCAGCAGATACGCAGTATTTT.

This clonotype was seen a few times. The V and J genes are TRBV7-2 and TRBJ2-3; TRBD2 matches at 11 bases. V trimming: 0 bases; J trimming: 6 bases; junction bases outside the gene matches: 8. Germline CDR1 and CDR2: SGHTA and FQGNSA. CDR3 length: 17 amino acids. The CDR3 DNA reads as TGTGCCAGCAGCTTAGCAGTACTAGCGGGGGTTGGGGATACGCAGTATTTT. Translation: CASSLAVLAGVGDTQYF.

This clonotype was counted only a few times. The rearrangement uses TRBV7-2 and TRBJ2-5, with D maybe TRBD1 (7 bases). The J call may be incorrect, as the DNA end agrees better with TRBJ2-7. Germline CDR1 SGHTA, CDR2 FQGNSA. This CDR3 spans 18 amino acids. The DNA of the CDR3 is TGTGCCAGCAGCTTAGTACCACCCCTCAGGAGGGGGCAGAACGAGCAGTACTTC. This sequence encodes CASSLVPPLRRGQNEQYF.

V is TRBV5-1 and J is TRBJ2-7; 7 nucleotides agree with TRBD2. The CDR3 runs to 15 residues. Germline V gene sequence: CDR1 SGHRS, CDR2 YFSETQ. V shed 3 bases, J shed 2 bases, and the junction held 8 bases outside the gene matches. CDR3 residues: CASSWGGQGTYEQYF. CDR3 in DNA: TGCGCCAGCAGCTGGGGAGGGCAGGGCACCTACGAGCAGTACTTC.

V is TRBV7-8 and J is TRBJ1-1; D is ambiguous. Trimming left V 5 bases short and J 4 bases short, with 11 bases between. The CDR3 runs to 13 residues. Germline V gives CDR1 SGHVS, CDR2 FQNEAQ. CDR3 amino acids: CASSATRGTEAFF. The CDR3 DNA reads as TGTGCCAGCAGCGCCACCCGGGGCACTGAAGCTTTCTTT.

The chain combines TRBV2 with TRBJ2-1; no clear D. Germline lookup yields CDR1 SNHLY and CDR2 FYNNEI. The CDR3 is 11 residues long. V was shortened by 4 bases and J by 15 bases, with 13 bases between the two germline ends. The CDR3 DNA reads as TGTGCCAGCAGTGTCGAGGCTGGCGGGTTCTTC. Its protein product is CASSVEAGGFF.

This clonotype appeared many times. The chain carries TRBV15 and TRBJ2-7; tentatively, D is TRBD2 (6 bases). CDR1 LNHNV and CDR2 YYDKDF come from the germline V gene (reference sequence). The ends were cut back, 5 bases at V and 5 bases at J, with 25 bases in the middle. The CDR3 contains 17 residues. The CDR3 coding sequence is TGTGCCACCAGCCGGGGGTTGGCTAGCCTCTCCCCCCACGAGCAGTACTTC. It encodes CATSRGLASLSPHEQYF.

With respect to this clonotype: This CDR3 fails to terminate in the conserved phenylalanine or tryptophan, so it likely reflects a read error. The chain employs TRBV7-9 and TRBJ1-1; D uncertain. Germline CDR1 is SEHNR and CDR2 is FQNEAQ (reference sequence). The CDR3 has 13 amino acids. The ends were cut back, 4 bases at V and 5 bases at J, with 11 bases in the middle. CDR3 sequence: CASSYGGQTEAFL. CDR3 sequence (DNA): TGTGCCAGCAGCTACGGAGGGCAGACTGAAGCTTTCCTT.

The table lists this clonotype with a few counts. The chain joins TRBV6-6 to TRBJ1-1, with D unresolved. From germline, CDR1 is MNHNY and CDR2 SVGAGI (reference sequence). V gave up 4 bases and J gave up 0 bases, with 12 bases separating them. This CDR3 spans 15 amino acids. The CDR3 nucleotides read TGTGCCAGCAGTTCCTCGAAGTCGTTGAACACTGAAGCTTTCTTT. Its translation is CASSSSKSLNTEAFF.

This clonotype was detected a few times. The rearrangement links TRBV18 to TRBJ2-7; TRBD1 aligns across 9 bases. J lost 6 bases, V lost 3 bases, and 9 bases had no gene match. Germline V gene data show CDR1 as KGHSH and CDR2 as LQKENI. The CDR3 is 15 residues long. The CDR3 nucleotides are TGTGCCAGCTCACCGTGGGGACAGGGAGAGGGCGAGCAGTACTTC. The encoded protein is CASSPWGQGEGEQYF.

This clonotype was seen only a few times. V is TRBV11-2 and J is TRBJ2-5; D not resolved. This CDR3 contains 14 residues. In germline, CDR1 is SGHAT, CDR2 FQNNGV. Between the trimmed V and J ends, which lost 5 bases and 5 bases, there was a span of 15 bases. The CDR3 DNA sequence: TGTGCCAGCAGCCCCAGGCCGGAGAGGGAGACCCAGTACTTC. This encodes CASSPRPERETQYF.

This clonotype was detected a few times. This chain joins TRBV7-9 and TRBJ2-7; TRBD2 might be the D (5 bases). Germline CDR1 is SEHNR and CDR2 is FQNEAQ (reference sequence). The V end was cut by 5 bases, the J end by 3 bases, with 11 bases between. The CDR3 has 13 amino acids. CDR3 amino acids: CASSKIRDYEQYF. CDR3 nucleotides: TGTGCCAGCAGCAAAATCCGGGACTACGAGCAGTACTTC.

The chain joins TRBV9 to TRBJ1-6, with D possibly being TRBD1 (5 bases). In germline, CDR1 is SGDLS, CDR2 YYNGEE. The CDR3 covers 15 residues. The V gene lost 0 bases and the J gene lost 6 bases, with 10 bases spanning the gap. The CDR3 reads CASSVEEGVNSPLHF. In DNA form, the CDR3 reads TGTGCCAGCAGCGTAGAGGAAGGGGTTAATTCACCCCTCCACTTT.

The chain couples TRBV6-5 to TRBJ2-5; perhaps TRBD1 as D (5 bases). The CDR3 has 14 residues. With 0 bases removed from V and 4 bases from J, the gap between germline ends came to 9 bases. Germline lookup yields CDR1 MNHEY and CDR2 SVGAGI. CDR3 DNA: TGTGCCAGCAGTTACTCGCAGGGCTCAGAGACCCAGTACTTC. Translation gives CASSYSQGSETQYF.

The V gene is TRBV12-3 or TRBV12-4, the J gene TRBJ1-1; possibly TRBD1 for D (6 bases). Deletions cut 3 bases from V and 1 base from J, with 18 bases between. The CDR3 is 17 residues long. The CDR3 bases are TGTGCCAGCAGTTTTTTAACTGGGGGACACGCGAACACTGAAGCTTTCTTT. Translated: CASSFLTGGHANTEAFF.

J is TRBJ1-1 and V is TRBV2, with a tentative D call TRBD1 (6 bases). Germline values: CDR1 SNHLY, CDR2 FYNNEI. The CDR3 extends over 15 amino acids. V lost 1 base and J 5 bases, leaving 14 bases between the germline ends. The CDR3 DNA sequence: TGTGCCAGCAGTGAAGTTGCAGGGGTGGTGACTGAAGCTTTCTTT. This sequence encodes CASSEVAGVVTEAFF.

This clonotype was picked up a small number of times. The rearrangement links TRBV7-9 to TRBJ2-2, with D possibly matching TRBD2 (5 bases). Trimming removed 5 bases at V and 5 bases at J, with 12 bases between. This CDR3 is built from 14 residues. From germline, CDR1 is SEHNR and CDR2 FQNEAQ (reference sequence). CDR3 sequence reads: CASSPAGGTGELFF. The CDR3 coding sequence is TGTGCCAGCAGCCCGGCCGGCGGGACCGGGGAGCTGTTTTTT.

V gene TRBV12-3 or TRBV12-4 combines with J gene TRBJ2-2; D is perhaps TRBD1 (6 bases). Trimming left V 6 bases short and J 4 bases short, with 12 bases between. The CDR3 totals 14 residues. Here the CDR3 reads CASSPGHSTGELFF. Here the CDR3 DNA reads TGTGCCAGCAGCCCGGGACACTCCACCGGGGAGCTGTTTTTT.

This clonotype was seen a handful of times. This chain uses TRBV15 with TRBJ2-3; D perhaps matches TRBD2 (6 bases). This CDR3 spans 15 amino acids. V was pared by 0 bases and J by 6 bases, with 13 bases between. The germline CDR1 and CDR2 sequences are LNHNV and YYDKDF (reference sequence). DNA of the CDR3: TGTGCCACCAGCAGAGACGGGACTGGAACCGATACGCAGTATTTT. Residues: CATSRDGTGTDTQYF.

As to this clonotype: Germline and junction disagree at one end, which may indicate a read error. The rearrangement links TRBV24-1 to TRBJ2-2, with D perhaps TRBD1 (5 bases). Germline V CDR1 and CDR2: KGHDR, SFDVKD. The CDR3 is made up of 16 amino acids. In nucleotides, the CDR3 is TGTACCACCAGTGGCCCACTAAGTGGGGCCCGCGGGGAGCTGTTTTTT. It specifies CTTSGPLSGARGELFF.

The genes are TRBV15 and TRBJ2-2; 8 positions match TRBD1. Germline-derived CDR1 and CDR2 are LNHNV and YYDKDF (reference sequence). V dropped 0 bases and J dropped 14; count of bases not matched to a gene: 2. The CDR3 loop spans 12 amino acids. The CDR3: CATSRETGALFF. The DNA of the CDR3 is TGTGCCACCAGCAGAGAGACAGGGGCTCTGTTTTTT.

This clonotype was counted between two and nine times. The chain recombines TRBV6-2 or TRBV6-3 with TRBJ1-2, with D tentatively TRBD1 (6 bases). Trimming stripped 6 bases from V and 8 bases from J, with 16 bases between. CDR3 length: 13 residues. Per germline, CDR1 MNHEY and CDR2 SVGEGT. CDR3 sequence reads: CASSRSGGLGYTF. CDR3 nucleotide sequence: TGTGCCAGCAGCCGCTCCGGGGGCTTGGGCTACACCTTC.

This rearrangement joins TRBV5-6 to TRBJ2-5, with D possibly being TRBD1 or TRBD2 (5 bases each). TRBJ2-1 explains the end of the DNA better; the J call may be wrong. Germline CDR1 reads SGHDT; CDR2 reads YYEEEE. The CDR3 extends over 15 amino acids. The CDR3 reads CASVPKRDRGNEQFF. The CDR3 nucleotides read TGTGCCAGCGTGCCAAAACGGGATAGGGGCAATGAGCAGTTCTTC.